The T cell receptor (beta chain) described here comes from a study of blood T cell repertoires in COVID-19. The germline gives CDR1 SGHRS, CDR2 YFSETQ. The trim removed 3 bases at V and 0 bases at J, leaving 5 bases unmatched. The CDR3 totals 17 residues. The data were produced by immunoSEQ multiplex PCR, yet TCRdb's version contains in-frame clones alone and is incomplete. The sample shows some 390,000 clones, 85% to 90% of them seen only once. The chain is built from TRBV5-1 and TRBJ1-6, with 8 bases lining up with TRBD1. The origin of this receptor is a man aged 30-40 years who had recovered from COVID-19. The sequenced material came from PBMCs or T cells enriched from blood (not recorded which). CDR3 sequence reads: CASSWTGSSSYNSPLHF. The CDR3 DNA is TGCGCCAGCAGCTGGACAGGGTCCAGCTCCTATAATTCACCCCTCCACTTT.